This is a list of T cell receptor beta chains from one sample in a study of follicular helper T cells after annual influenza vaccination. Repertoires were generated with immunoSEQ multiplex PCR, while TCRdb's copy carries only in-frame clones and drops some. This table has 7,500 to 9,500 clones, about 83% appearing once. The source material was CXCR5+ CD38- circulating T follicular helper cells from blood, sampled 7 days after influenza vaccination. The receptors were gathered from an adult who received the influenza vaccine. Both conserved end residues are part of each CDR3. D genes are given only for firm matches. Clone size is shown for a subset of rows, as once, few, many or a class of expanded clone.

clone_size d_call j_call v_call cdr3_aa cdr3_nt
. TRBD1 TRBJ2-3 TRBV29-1 CSVGDRADTQYF TGCAGCGTAGGGGACAGGGCAGATACGCAGTATTTT
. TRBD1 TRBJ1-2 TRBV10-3 CAISESRGGGGGYTF TGTGCCATCAGTGAGTCAAGAGGGGGCGGCGGGGGCTACACCTTC
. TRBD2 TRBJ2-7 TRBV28 CASSSSGGEYYEQYF TGTGCCAGCAGCAGTAGCGGGGGCGAGTACTACGAGCAGTACTTC
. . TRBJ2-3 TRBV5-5 CASRPRWGAGDTQYF TGTGCCAGCAGACCTCGGTGGGGGGCAGGGGATACGCAGTATTTT
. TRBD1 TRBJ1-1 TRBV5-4 CASSTPTGTNTEAFF TGTGCCAGCAGCACCCCGACAGGGACGAACACTGAAGCTTTCTTT
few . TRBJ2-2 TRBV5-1 CASSLQGPNTGELFF TGCGCCAGCAGCTTGCAGGGGCCGAACACCGGGGAGCTGTTTTTT
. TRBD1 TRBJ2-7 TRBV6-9 CASSDRGEYEQYF TGTGCCAGCAGTGACAGGGGGGAGTACGAGCAGTACTTC
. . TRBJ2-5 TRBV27 CASNRRQGGETQYF TGTGCCAGCAATCGACGACAGGGAGGCGAGACCCAGTACTTC
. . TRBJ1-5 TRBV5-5 CASSLEQGNQPQHF TGTGCCAGCAGCTTGGAGCAGGGTAATCAGCCCCAGCATTTT
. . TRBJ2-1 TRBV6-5 CASSTGEQYNEQFF TGTGCCAGCAGCACGGGGGAGCAATACAATGAGCAGTTCTTC
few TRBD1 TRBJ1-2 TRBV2 CASSETGVGYTF TGTGCCAGCAGTGAGACAGGGGTAGGCTACACCTTC
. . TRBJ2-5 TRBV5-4 CASRPQAAETQYF TGTGCCAGCAGGCCCCAGGCAGCAGAGACCCAGTACTTC
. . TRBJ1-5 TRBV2 CASSERLYSNQPQHF TGTGCCAGCAGTGAGCGATTATATAGCAATCAGCCCCAGCATTTT
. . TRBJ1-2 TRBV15 CATSRVRAVGRTAYGYTF TGTGCCACCAGCAGAGTACGAGCAGTTGGGCGGACCGCCTATGGCTACACCTTC
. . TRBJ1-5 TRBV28 CASSIGGDLRQPQHF TGTGCCAGCAGTATCGGGGGCGATTTACGGCAGCCCCAGCATTTT